Shown below are 23 T cell receptor beta chains from a single sample sequenced in a study of cytomegalovirus exposure and HLA in healthy donors. PCR amplification relied on 60 Vbeta primers (plus 13 Jbeta primers). The method was immunoSEQ multiplex PCR; TCRdb's version includes in-frame clones alone and lacks a portion of them. The table for this sample gives 150,000 to 200,000 clones. The specimen sequenced was PBMCs. These receptors were obtained from a woman aged 18-29 years in good health and CMV-seropositive.

The rearrangement joins TRBV19 to TRBJ1-2, with D perhaps matching TRBD1 (6 bases). The ends were cut back, 5 bases at V and 0 bases at J, with 13 bases in the middle. Germline CDR1 is LNHDA and CDR2 is SQIVND (reference sequence). CDR3 length: 15 amino acids. CDR3 nucleotides: TGTGCCAGTAGTCCCGGGCAGGGGACTAACTATGGCTACACCTTC. This sequence encodes CASSPGQGTNYGYTF.

The chain couples TRBV5-1 to TRBJ2-2, with D unresolved. V gave up 5 bases and J gave up 3 bases, with 11 bases separating them. The length of the CDR3 is 14 residues. Germline V gene lookup returns CDR1 SGHRS and CDR2 YFSETQ. Written as DNA, the CDR3 is TGCGCCAGCAGGCGGCGGCAAGACACCGGGGAGCTGTTTTTT. This translates into CASRRRQDTGELFF.

The rearrangement joins TRBV7-9 to TRBJ1-1, with D perhaps TRBD1 (5 bases). V was shortened by 6 bases and J by 4 bases, with 15 bases between the two germline ends. The CDR3 consists of 14 residues. Germline assignment: CDR1 SEHNR and CDR2 FQNEAQ (reference sequence). CDR3 residues: CASRSGGSVTEAFF. The CDR3 DNA sequence: TGTGCCAGCAGGTCGGGGGGTTCGGTCACTGAAGCTTTCTTT.

The chain joins TRBV5-4 to TRBJ2-3; D perhaps matches TRBD2 (5 bases). Per the germline V gene, CDR1 is SGHNT and CDR2 is YYREEE (reference sequence). This CDR3 is 14 amino acids long. V lost 3 bases, J lost 5 bases, and 13 bases lay in between. The CDR3 loop is CASSSRLEGDTQYF. CDR3 nucleotides: TGTGCCAGCAGCTCGAGACTTGAGGGAGATACGCAGTATTTT.

This chain connects TRBV6-4 to TRBJ2-1, with 9 bases lining up with TRBD2. The CDR3 runs 14 residues. Unmatched junction bases numbered 4, after V lost 6 bases and J lost 4 bases. The germline gives CDR1 MRHNA, CDR2 SNTAGT. The CDR3 sequence: CASSERGAYNEQFF. CDR3 DNA sequence: TGTGCCAGCAGCGAGCGGGGGGCATACAATGAGCAGTTCTTC.

This chain links TRBV2 with TRBJ2-5; 12 bases match TRBD2. V was clipped by 6 bases and J by 5 bases; unmatched bases: 10. Per the germline V gene, CDR1 is SNHLY and CDR2 is FYNNEI. This CDR3 region has 16 residues. The CDR3 DNA reads as TGTGCCAGCAGGGAACGGACTAGCGGGATGGGGGAGACCCAGTACTTC. Protein sequence: CASRERTSGMGETQYF.

The V gene is TRBV5-5, the J gene TRBJ1-1, with D perhaps matching TRBD1 (6 bases). Germline CDR1 is SGHKS and CDR2 is YYEKEE (reference sequence). This CDR3 is built from 15 residues. V dropped 4 bases and J dropped 1 base, with 14 bases sitting between them. CDR3 nucleotides: TGTGCCAGCAGCCCCCCGACAGGAAGGAACACTGAAGCTTTCTTT. It codes for CASSPPTGRNTEAFF.

The J gene is TRBJ1-2, the V gene TRBV5-8; a weak D match, TRBD1 (6 bases). The length of the CDR3 is 14 residues. CDR1 is SGHTS, CDR2 YDEGEE, per germline. Between the trimmed V and J ends, which lost 4 bases and 4 bases, there was a span of 14 bases. The CDR3: CASSPGDVFYGYTF. CDR3 nucleotides: TGTGCCAGCAGCCCAGGGGATGTCTTCTATGGCTACACCTTC.

The chain employs TRBV2 and TRBJ1-6, with D tentatively TRBD1 (5 bases). CDR3 size: 12 residues. Germline V gene sequence: CDR1 SNHLY, CDR2 FYNNEI. V lost 5 bases and J 7 bases, leaving 6 bases between the germline ends. The DNA of the CDR3 is TGTGCCAGCAGTTGGACAAATTCACCCCTCCACTTT. Encoded protein: CASSWTNSPLHF. Full variable domain (remainder filled in from reference TRBV2 and TRBJ1-6): EPEVTQTPSHQVTQMGQEVILRCVPISNHLYFYWYRQILGQKVEFLVSFYNNEISEKSEIFDDQFSVERPDGSNFTLKIRSTKLEDSAMYFCASSWTNSPLHFGNGTRLTVT.

The gene calls are TRBV7-9 and TRBJ2-1; possible D gene TRBD2, 7 bases. The CDR3 loop spans 16 amino acids. CDR1 and CDR2 (germline): SEHNR, FQNEAQ (reference sequence). The V end lost 1 base, the J end lost 8 bases, and 18 bases lay between the germline ends. Here the CDR3 reads CASSLVEGGDHDEQFF. CDR3 bases: TGTGCCAGCAGCTTAGTGGAGGGGGGGGATCACGATGAGCAGTTCTTC.

The rearrangement uses TRBV9 and TRBJ1-2; 7 positions agree with TRBD1. Germline values: CDR1 SGDLS, CDR2 YYNGEE. This CDR3 has 15 residues. J lost 2 bases, V lost 0 bases, and 4 bases had no gene match. The CDR3 DNA follows: TGTGCCAGCAGCGTAGGCCAGGGGGAGAACTATGGCTACACCTTC. It encodes CASSVGQGENYGYTF.

The chain is built from TRBV9 and TRBJ1-3, with a tentative D call TRBD1 (6 bases). Trimming pared 0 bases from V and 2 bases from J, leaving 6 bases between. The CDR3 has 14 residues. Germline loops: CDR1 SGDLS, CDR2 YYNGEE. This CDR3 is CASSVGGPGNTIYF. The CDR3 bases are TGTGCCAGCAGCGTAGGGGGGCCTGGAAACACCATATATTTT. Full variable domain (rest looked up from reference TRBV9 and TRBJ1-3): DSGVTQTPKHLITATGQRVTLRCSPRSGDLSVYWYQQSLDQGLQFLIQYYNGEERAKGNILERFSAQQFPDLHSELNLSSLELGDSALYFCASSVGGPGNTIYFGEGSWLTVV.

The CDR3 reads CASGRELSSYNEQFF. CDR3 DNA sequence: TGCGCCAGCGGGCGAGAGTTAAGCTCCTACAATGAGCAGTTCTTC. The chain employs TRBV4-1 and TRBJ2-1; D gene unclear. Trimming took off 8 bases at V and 0 bases at J, with 14 bases between the two ends. The CDR3 has 15 amino acids. CDR1 is MGHRA and CDR2 is YSYEKL in the germline V gene.

The V and J genes are TRBV18 and TRBJ2-1; TRBD2 agrees at 8 bases. In germline, CDR1 is KGHSH, CDR2 LQKENI. This CDR3 region has 16 residues. Trimming cost V 1 base and J 7 bases; bases outside gene matches: 9. This CDR3 is CASSPLGAGVSNEQFF. In nucleotides, the CDR3 is TGTGCCAGCTCACCACTAGGAGCGGGAGTTAGTAATGAGCAGTTCTTC.

This sequence joins TRBV4-1 and TRBJ2-7; D unclear. Trimming cost V 4 bases and J 0 bases, with 10 bases left between them. The CDR3 length is 14 residues. In germline, CDR1 is MGHRA, CDR2 YSYEKL. The CDR3 nucleotides are TGCGCCAGCAGCCCCCCAGGCAGCTCCTACGAGCAGTACTTC. Protein product: CASSPPGSSYEQYF.

V gene TRBV19 combines with J gene TRBJ2-2; a weak D match, TRBD1 (6 bases). The germline gives CDR1 LNHDA, CDR2 SQIVND (reference sequence). The CDR3 runs to 15 residues. Trimming took off 5 bases at V and 0 bases at J, with 10 bases between the two ends. This chain's CDR3 is CASSLRDTNTGELFF. The CDR3 DNA is TGTGCCAGTAGTCTCCGGGACACGAACACCGGGGAGCTGTTTTTT.

The genes are TRBV6-5 and TRBJ1-2, with 7 bases that match TRBD1. Germline loops: CDR1 MNHEY, CDR2 SVGAGI. The CDR3 loop spans 14 amino acids. The J segment lost 1 base and the V segment lost 4 bases, leaving 3 bases of the junction unmatched. In DNA form, the CDR3 reads TGTGCCAGCAGTTTACAGGGGTTTAACTATGGCTACACCTTC. It yields the protein CASSLQGFNYGYTF.

The J gene is TRBJ1-2, the V gene TRBV7-9, with D possibly matching TRBD1 (6 bases). This CDR3 is built from 15 residues. With 5 bases removed from V and 4 bases from J, the gap between germline ends came to 17 bases. Germline-derived CDR1 and CDR2 are SEHNR and FQNEAQ (reference sequence). CDR3 bases: TGTGCCAGCAGCCCCGGGACACTCGGTCGCTATGGCTACACCTTC. This encodes CASSPGTLGRYGYTF.

The chain has TRBV7-7 and TRBJ1-4; 8 bases fit TRBD1. The CDR3 totals 13 residues. Germline assignment: CDR1 SSHAT and CDR2 FNYEAQ (reference sequence). V dropped 4 bases and J dropped 8; count of bases not matched to a gene: 3. The CDR3 region has the DNA TGTGCCAGCAGCTACGGACAGGGAGAAAAACTGTTTTTT. As protein: CASSYGQGEKLFF. Based on the CDR3 plus reference TRBV7-7 and TRBJ1-4, the full variable domain is GAGVSQSPRYKVTKRGQDVTLRCDPISSHATLYWYQQALGQGPEFLTYFNYEAQPDKSGLPSDRFSAERPEGSISTLTIQRTEQRDSAMYRCASSYGQGEKLFFGSGTQLSVL.

This chain links TRBV7-8 with TRBJ1-5, with no clear D. CDR1 is SGHVS, CDR2 FQNEAQ, per germline. There are 13 residues in the CDR3. The ends were cut back, 2 bases at V and 6 bases at J, with 8 bases in the middle. This chain's CDR3 is CASSLSESQPQHF. In nucleotides, the CDR3 is TGTGCCAGCAGCTTATCGGAGAGTCAGCCCCAGCATTTT.

The gene calls are TRBV27 and TRBJ1-2, with D perhaps TRBD1 (5 bases). Trimming stripped 4 bases from V and 5 bases from J, with 5 bases between. Per germline, CDR1 MNHEY and CDR2 SMNVEV (reference sequence). CDR3 length: 11 amino acids. CDR3 sequence (DNA): TGTGCCAGCAGTTCAGGGTATGGCTACACCTTC. It is translated as CASSSGYGYTF.

This rearrangement joins TRBV27 to TRBJ1-2, with 8 bases that match TRBD1. V shed 2 bases, J shed 7 bases, and the junction held 6 bases outside the gene matches. CDR1 and CDR2 (germline): MNHEY, SMNVEV (reference sequence). There are 14 residues in the CDR3. The CDR3 DNA reads as TGTGCCAGCAGTTTAGGGACAGGACTCGGTGGCTACACCTTC. It translates to CASSLGTGLGGYTF.

V gene TRBV7-9 combines with J gene TRBJ1-5, with D hard to call. Trimming removed 2 bases at V and 3 bases at J, with 11 bases between. Germline lookup yields CDR1 SEHNR and CDR2 FQNEAQ (reference sequence). The CDR3 has 15 amino acids. This CDR3 reads CASSLFPGSNQPQHF. As DNA, the CDR3 is TGTGCCAGCAGCTTATTCCCCGGTTCCAATCAGCCCCAGCATTTT.